The text below deals with one T cell receptor (beta chain). Its antigen remains unknown. These data are taken from a study of beta chain features in type 1 diabetes. Overall study context: All samples together contributed around 98,000,000 sorted cells for examination. Study observations and caveats: Insertion counts at VDJ junctions were lower in type 1 diabetes patients, who also showed more deletions there. PCR might pick shorter templates more often, in the same way for patients and controls. Compared with healthy donors, patients appeared to share more similar naive, central memory and regulatory TCRB repertoires.

Every bit of the isolated RNA underwent reverse transcription, so sequencing read expressed TCRB transcripts. TCRdb's table, derived via immunoSEQ multiplex PCR, lists solely in-frame clones and lacks some. The table records under 950,000 clones, about a sixth of them present only once. Trimming removed 3 bases from V and 5 bases from J, with 13 bases in between. This CDR3 contains 15 residues. The germline V gene encodes CDR1 KGHSH and CDR2 LQKENI. The receptor was isolated from a young woman in good health. This chain links TRBV18 with TRBJ1-4, with D maybe TRBD1 (6 bases). Sample: naive CD4+ T cells from blood. The CDR3 spells CASSPVAQGNEKLFF. CDR3 coding DNA: TGTGCCAGCTCACCGGTCGCACAGGGAAATGAAAAACTGTTTTTT.